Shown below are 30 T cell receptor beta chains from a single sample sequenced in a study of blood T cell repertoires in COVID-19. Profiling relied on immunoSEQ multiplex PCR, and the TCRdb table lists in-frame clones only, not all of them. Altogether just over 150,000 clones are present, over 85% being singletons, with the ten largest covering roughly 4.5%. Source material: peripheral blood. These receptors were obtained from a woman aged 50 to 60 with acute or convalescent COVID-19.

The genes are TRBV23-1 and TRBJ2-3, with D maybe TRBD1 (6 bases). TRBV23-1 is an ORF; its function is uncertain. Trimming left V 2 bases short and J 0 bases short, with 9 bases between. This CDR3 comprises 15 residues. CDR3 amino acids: CASSQGTSSTDTQYF. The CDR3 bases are TGCGCCAGCAGTCAAGGGACATCGAGCACAGATACGCAGTATTTT.

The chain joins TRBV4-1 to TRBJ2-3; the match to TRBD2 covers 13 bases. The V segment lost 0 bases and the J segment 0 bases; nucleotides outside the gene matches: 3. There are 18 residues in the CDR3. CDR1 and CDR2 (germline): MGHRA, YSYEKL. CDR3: CASSQDRLAGGSTDTQYF. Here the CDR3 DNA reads TGCGCCAGCAGCCAAGACAGACTAGCGGGGGGCAGCACAGATACGCAGTATTTT.

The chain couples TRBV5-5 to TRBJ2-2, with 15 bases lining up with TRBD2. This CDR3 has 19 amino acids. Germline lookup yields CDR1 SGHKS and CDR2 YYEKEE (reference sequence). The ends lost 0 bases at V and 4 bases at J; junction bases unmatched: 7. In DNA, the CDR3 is TGTGCCAGCAGCTTGGCAGGGACTAGCGGGGGGCGGAGCACCGGGGAGCTGTTTTTT. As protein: CASSLAGTSGGRSTGELFF. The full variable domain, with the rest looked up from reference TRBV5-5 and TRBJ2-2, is DAGVTQSPTHLIKTRGQQVTLRCSPISGHKSVSWYQQVLGQGPQFIFQYYEKEERGRGNFPDRFSARQFPNYSSELNVNALLLGDSALYLCASSLAGTSGGRSTGELFFGEGSRLTVL.

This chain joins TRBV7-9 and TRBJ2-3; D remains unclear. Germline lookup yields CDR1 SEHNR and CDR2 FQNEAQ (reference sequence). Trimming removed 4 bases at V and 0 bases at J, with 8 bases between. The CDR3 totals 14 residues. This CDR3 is CASSSGFSTDTQYF. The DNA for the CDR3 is TGTGCCAGCAGCTCGGGTTTTAGCACAGATACGCAGTATTTT.

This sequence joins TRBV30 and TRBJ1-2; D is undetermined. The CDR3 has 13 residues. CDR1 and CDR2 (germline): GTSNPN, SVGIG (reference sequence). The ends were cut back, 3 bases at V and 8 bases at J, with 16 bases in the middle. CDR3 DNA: TGTGCCTGGAGACTAAATGTAGGTCAGGGCTACACCTTC. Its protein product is CAWRLNVGQGYTF. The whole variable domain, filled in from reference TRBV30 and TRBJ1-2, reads SQTIHQWPATLVQPVGSPLSLECTVEGTSNPNLYWYRQAAGRGLQLLFYSVGIGQISSEVPQNLSASRPQDRQFILSSKKLLLSDSGFYLCAWRLNVGQGYTFGSGTRLTVV.

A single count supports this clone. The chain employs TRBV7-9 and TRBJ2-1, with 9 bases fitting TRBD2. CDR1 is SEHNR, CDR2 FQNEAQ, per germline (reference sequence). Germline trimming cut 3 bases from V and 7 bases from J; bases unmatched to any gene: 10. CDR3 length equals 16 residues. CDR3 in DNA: TGTGCCAGCAGCTTCCTAGTGGTAGCGGGGGTAAATGAGCAGTTCTTC. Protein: CASSFLVVAGVNEQFF.

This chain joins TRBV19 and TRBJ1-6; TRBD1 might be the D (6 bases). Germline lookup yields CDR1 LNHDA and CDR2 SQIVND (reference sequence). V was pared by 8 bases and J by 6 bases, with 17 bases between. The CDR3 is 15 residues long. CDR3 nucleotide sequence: TGTGCCAGTGACGCCGGGACAAGGTTTAATTCACCCCTCCACTTT. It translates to CASDAGTRFNSPLHF.

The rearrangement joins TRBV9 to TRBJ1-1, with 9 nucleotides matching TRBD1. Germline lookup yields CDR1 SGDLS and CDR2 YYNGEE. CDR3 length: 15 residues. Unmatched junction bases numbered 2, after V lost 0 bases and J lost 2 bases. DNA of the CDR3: TGTGCCAGCAGCGTAGGGGACAGGGTAAACACTGAAGCTTTCTTT. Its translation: CASSVGDRVNTEAFF.

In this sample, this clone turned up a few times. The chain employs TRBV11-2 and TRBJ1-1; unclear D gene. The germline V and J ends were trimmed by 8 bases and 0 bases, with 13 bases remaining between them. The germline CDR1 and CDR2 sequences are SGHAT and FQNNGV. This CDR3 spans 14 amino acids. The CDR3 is CASARGSMNTEAFF. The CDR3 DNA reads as TGTGCCAGCGCTAGAGGCAGTATGAACACTGAAGCTTTCTTT.

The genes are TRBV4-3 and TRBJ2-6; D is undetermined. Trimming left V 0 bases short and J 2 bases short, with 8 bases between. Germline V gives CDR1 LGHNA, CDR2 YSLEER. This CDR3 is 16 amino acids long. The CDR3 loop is CASSQDAVAGANVLTF. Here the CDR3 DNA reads TGCGCCAGCAGCCAAGATGCGGTAGCTGGGGCCAACGTCCTGACTTTC.

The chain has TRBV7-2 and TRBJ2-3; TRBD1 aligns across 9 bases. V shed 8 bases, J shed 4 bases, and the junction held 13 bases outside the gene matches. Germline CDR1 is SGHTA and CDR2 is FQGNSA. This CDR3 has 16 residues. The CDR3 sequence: CASGSKRDRVADTQYF. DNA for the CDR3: TGTGCCAGCGGGTCCAAGAGGGACAGGGTCGCAGATACGCAGTATTTT.

CDR3 in DNA: TGTGCCAGCAGTGAAGGGACAGGGTTTTACGAGCAGTACTTC. Amino acid sequence: CASSEGTGFYEQYF. The V call is TRBV2, the J call TRBJ2-7; TRBD1 matches at 8 bases. Germline V gene sequence: CDR1 SNHLY, CDR2 FYNNEI. The CDR3 has 14 residues. J was trimmed by 4 bases and V by 1 base; bases with no gene match: 3.

CDR3 residues: CASSRTGVITEAFF. CDR3 DNA: TGTGCCAGCAGTCGCACAGGGGTGATTACTGAAGCTTTCTTT. The J gene is TRBJ1-1, the V gene TRBV3-1 (or the pseudogene TRBV3-2); 7 nucleotides line up with TRBD1. V lost 6 bases and J lost 5; bases outside the gene matches: 9. There are 14 residues in the CDR3. Germline assignment: CDR1 LGHDT and CDR2 YNNKEL (reference sequence).

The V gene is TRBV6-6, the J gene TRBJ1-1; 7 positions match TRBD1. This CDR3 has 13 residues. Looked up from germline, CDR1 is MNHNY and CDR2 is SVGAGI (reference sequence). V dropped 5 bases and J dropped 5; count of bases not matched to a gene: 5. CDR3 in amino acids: CASSPGGRTEAFF. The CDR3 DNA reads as TGTGCCAGCAGTCCAGGGGGTAGGACTGAAGCTTTCTTT.

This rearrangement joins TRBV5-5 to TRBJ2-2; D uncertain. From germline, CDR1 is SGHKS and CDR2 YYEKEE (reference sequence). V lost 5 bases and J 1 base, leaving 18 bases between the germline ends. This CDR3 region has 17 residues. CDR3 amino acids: CASSPSWRLRNTGELFF. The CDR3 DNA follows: TGTGCCAGCAGTCCATCATGGCGACTCCGGAACACCGGGGAGCTGTTTTTT.

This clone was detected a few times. CDR3 sequence: CASSDRDHGELFF. The DNA of the CDR3 is TGTGCCAGCAGTGACAGGGACCACGGGGAGCTGTTTTTT. This chain joins TRBV6-6 and TRBJ2-2; 7 bases agree with TRBD1. The CDR3 covers 13 residues. Looked up from germline, CDR1 is MNHNY and CDR2 is SVGAGI (reference sequence). The ends lost 5 bases at V and 7 bases at J; junction bases unmatched: 4.

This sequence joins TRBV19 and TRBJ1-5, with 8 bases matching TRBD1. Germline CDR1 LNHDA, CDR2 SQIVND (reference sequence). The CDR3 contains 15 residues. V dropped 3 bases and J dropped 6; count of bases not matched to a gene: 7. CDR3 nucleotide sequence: TGTGCCAGTAGTATGCAGGGGGCCGCCTCTCAGCCCCAGCATTTT. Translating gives CASSMQGAASQPQHF.

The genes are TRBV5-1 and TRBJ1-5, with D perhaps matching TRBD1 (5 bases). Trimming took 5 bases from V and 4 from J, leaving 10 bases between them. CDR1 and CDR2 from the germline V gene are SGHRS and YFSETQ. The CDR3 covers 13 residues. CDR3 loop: CASRTDRNQPQHF. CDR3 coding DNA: TGCGCCAGCAGAACCGACAGAAATCAGCCCCAGCATTTT.

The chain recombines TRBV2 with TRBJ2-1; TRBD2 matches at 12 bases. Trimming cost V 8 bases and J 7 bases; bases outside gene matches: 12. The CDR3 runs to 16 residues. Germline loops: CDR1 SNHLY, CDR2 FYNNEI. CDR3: CASLYFLAGGQNEQFF. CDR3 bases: TGTGCCAGCCTATACTTCCTAGCGGGAGGGCAAAATGAGCAGTTCTTC.

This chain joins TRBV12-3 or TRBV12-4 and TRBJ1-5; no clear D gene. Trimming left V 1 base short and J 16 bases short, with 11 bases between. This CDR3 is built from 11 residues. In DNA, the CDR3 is TGTGCCAGCAGTTTAGGAGTGGAGGAACATTTT. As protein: CASSLGVEEHF.

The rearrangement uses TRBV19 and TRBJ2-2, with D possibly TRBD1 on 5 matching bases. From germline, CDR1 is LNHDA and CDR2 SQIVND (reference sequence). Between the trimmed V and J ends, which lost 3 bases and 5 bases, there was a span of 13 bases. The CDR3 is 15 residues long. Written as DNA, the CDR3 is TGTGCCAGTAGTATCCAGGGCACGGCTACCGGGGAGCTGTTTTTT. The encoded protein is CASSIQGTATGELFF.

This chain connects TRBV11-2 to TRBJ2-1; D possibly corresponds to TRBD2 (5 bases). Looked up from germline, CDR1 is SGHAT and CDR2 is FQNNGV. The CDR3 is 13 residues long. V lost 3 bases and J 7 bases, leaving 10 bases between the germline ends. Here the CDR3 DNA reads TGTGCCAGCAGCTTGAGGGTGTCTAATGAGCAGTTCTTC. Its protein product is CASSLRVSNEQFF.

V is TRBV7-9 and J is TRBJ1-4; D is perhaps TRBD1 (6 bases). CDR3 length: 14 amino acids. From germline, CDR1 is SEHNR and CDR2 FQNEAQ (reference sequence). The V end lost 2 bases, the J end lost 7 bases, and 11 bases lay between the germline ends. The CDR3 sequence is CASSLQQGTEKLFF. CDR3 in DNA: TGTGCCAGCAGCTTACAACAGGGAACTGAAAAACTGTTTTTT.

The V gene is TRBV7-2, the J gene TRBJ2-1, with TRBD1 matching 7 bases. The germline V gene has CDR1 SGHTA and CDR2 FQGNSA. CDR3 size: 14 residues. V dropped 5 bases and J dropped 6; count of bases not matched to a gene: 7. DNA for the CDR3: TGTGCCAGCAGCAACGGACAGGCCCCCAATGAGCAGTTCTTC. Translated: CASSNGQAPNEQFF.

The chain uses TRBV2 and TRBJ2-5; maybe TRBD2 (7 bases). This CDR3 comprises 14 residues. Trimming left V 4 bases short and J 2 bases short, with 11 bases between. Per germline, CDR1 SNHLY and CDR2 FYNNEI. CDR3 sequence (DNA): TGTGCCAGCAGTGGGGGGGGCTTTCAAGAGACCCAGTACTTC. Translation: CASSGGGFQETQYF.

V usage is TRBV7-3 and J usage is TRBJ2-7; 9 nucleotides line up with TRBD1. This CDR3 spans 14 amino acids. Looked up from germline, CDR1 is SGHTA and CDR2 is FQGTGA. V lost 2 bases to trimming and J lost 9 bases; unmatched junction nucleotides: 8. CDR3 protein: CASSLLQGAGAQYF. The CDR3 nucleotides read TGTGCCAGCAGCTTATTACAGGGGGCTGGGGCGCAGTACTTC.

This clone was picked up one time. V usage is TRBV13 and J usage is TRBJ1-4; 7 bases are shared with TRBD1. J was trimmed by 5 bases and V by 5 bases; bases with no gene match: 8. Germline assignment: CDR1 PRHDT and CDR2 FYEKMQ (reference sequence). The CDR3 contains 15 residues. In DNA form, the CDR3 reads TGTGCCAGCAGCAACGCCGGGACAGAAAATGAAAAACTGTTTTTT. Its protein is CASSNAGTENEKLFF.

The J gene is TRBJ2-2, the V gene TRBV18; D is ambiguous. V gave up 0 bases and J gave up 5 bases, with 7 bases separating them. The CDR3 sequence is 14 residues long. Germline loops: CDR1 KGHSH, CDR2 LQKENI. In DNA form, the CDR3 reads TGTGCCAGCTCACCACCGACATATACCGGGGAGCTGTTTTTT. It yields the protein CASSPPTYTGELFF.

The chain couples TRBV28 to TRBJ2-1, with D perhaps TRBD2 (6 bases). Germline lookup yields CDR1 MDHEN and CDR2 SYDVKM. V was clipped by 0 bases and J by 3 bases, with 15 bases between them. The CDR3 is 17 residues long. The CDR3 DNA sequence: TGTGCCAGCAGTTTATGCAGGTGGCGGGACTGCTACAATGAGCAGTTCTTC. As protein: CASSLCRWRDCYNEQFF.

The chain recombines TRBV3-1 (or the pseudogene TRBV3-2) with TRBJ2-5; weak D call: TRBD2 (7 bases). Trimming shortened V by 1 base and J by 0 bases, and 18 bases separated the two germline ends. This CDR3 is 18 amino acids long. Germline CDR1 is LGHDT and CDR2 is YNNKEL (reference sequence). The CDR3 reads CASSQGRLPGGHQETQYF. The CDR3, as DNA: TGTGCCAGCAGCCAAGGAAGACTTCCCGGGGGGCACCAAGAGACCCAGTACTTC.